The rows below give T cell receptor beta chains drawn from one sample of a study of CD8+CD57+ T cells in acquired aplastic anemia. Using its own MiXCR run on the reads, TCRdb lists one record per CDR3 protein. The sample holds around 130,000 distinct CDR3 sequences, 50% to 70% seen once. The sequenced sample was sorted CD4+, CD8+, or CD8+CD57+ T cells (not recorded which) from PBMCs. These receptors were collected from a human donor with aplastic anemia. CDR3s leave out the opening cysteine and the closing phenylalanine or tryptophan.

cdr3_aa j_call v_call
ASGRDRGNYGYT TRBJ1-2 TRBV27
ASSFTGEQF TRBJ2-1 TRBV7-3
ASRSRSGSGYT TRBJ1-2 TRBV2
SARLAGPYEQY TRBJ2-7 TRBV20-1
ASSLTGQLEAF TRBJ1-1 TRBV7-2
ASSIQGSSNYGYT TRBJ1-2 TRBV5-1
SPNKGEQGYEQY TRBJ2-7 TRBV20-1
SARASGVSTDTQY TRBJ2-3 TRBV20-1
ASSSSGQDFYGYT TRBJ1-2 TRBV19
ASSESSSARGYT TRBJ1-2 TRBV10-2
ASSIGGLGYEQY TRBJ2-7 TRBV19
SADLAGGPLDEQY TRBJ2-7 TRBV20-1
ASSEFGPGVETQY TRBJ2-5 TRBV25-1
ASSTTDRGRDEQY TRBJ2-7 TRBV7-9
ASSLYPSTGTDTQY TRBJ2-3 TRBV11-1
ATRDLNRESYTEAF TRBJ1-1 TRBV24-1
ATSGDRSYEQY TRBJ2-7 TRBV24-1
SVVSGDSGGYT TRBJ1-2 TRBV29-1
AWNHDEYEQY TRBJ2-7 TRBV30
SVAAGTDTQY TRBJ2-3 TRBV29-1
ASSILAGYEQY TRBJ2-7 TRBV19
SAPSTDTQY TRBJ2-3 TRBV20-1
ATRSNEEPQH TRBJ1-5 TRBV24-1
ASSDPGNTIY TRBJ1-3 TRBV9
ASSGPSGRGVYQETQY TRBJ2-5 TRBV9
ASSGGQGPEAF TRBJ1-1 TRBV12-3/TRBV12-4
ASSEYGGRGSGANVLT TRBJ2-6 TRBV25-1
ASSLGLAGAGLVNEQF TRBJ2-1 TRBV7-2
ASSFFTASGTGEQY TRBJ2-7 TRBV28
ASRGQGAHGQPQH TRBJ1-5 TRBV19
SANGGEDTQY TRBJ2-3 TRBV20-1
SARGPRLAGDDEQY TRBJ2-7 TRBV20-1
ASRAGTGFNEQY TRBJ2-7 TRBV7-2
ASSFPGTSYNEQF TRBJ2-1 TRBV27
SAPTGGGEAF TRBJ1-1 TRBV29-1
ASSPYRSTGAAPYGYT TRBJ1-2 TRBV9
ASSLQTAHNSPLH TRBJ1-6 TRBV7-2
ASKTANGAYSNQPQH TRBJ1-5 TRBV2
ATSRDRGLLSGGINYGYT TRBJ1-2 TRBV15
ATSDGGTSGGTDTQY TRBJ2-3 TRBV24-1
ASSLDTGKPQH TRBJ1-5 TRBV12-1
ASSGLTSGTYEQY TRBJ2-7 TRBV25-1
SAPPATGDTEAF TRBJ1-1 TRBV20-1
ASSRHRDRTDTQY TRBJ2-3 TRBV6-1
ASSLRTSVRDTQY TRBJ2-3 TRBV27
ASSPSGNTDTQY TRBJ2-3 TRBV19
ASTERVGAYNEQF TRBJ2-1 TRBV7-8
ASSEAAGRARAAF TRBJ1-1 TRBV6-1
ASRPQGTEAF TRBJ1-1 TRBV7-8
SLGLAGVSSYNEQF TRBJ2-1 TRBV29-1